The 32 T cell receptor beta chains below all came from one sample that was sequenced in a study of blood T cell repertoires in COVID-19. The repertoire was sequenced with immunoSEQ multiplex PCR; TCRdb's copy has only in-frame clones and lacks some. The data hold about 170,000 clones, with around 80% observed a single time. Sequencing input: PBMCs or T cells enriched from blood (not recorded which). All receptors derive from a woman in her 70s in a cohort exposed to, infected with or recovered from COVID-19 (not recorded which).

The V call is TRBV5-1, the J call TRBJ2-1; 11 bases are shared with TRBD2. V lost 5 bases to trimming and J lost 0 bases; unmatched junction nucleotides: 1. CDR3 length: 15 residues. Germline V lookup: CDR1 SGHRS, CDR2 YFSETQ. DNA of the CDR3: TGCGCCAGCAGGCTAGCGGGAGGCTCCTACAATGAGCAGTTCTTC. The encoded protein is CASRLAGGSYNEQFF.

This clone was recorded only once. The chain links TRBV19 to TRBJ1-2, with 8 positions matching TRBD1. Germline V lookup: CDR1 LNHDA, CDR2 SQIVND (reference sequence). The CDR3 runs 15 residues. After removal of 10 bases from V and 6 bases from J, the junction contained 16 bases not matched to a gene. The DNA of the CDR3 is TGTGCCACTAGACAGGGGACGGCAGGAGGGGATGGCTACACCTTC. This codes for CATRQGTAGGDGYTF. The full variable domain, its missing parts supplied by reference TRBV19 and TRBJ1-2, is DGGITQSPKYLFRKEGQNVTLSCEQNLNHDAMYWYRQDPGQGLRLIYYSQIVNDFQKGDIAEGYSVSREKKESFPLTVTSAQKNPTAFYLCATRQGTAGGDGYTFGSGTRLTVV.

V usage is TRBV5-1 and J usage is TRBJ1-2; no clear D. There are 14 residues in the CDR3. Germline V lookup: CDR1 SGHRS, CDR2 YFSETQ. The V gene lost 5 bases and the J gene lost 8 bases, with 19 bases spanning the gap. The CDR3 DNA sequence: TGCGCCAGCAGAGTTGAAGGCCTCAGGAGGGGCTACACCTTC. This sequence encodes CASRVEGLRRGYTF.

This clone was seen just once. The J gene is TRBJ2-1, the V gene TRBV9; weak D call: TRBD2 (5 bases). The CDR3 runs 16 residues. CDR1 and CDR2 from the germline V gene are SGDLS and YYNGEE. The V gene lost 0 bases and the J gene lost 2 bases, with 12 bases spanning the gap. CDR3 nucleotides: TGTGCCAGCAGCGTAGACCCCAGCGGAGCCTACAATGAGCAGTTCTTC. Translating it yields CASSVDPSGAYNEQFF.

The rearrangement joins TRBV5-1 to TRBJ2-7, with 9 bases identical to TRBD2. The CDR3 is made up of 18 amino acids. Per germline, CDR1 SGHRS and CDR2 YFSETQ. The V and J ends lost 4 bases and 1 base, in that order; junction bases with no gene match: 15. In DNA form, the CDR3 reads TGCGCCAGCAGCCCTGGCGGTTTAGGACTAGCGCGATCCTACGAGCAGTACTTC. Amino acid sequence: CASSPGGLGLARSYEQYF.

The rearrangement joins TRBV3-1 (or the pseudogene TRBV3-2) to TRBJ2-2, with TRBD2 as a possible D gene (7 bases). The germline gives CDR1 LGHDT, CDR2 YNNKEL (reference sequence). This CDR3 has 16 residues. V was shortened by 0 bases and J by 3 bases, with 11 bases between the two germline ends. The CDR3 spells CASSQDAGAHTGELFF. The CDR3 DNA follows: TGTGCCAGCAGCCAAGATGCGGGGGCTCACACCGGGGAGCTGTTTTTT.

This clone was observed a few times. V usage is TRBV28 and J usage is TRBJ1-2; the match to TRBD1 covers 9 bases. The germline V gene has CDR1 MDHEN and CDR2 SYDVKM. This CDR3 has 19 residues. J gave up 1 base and V 0 bases, and 12 bases lay outside the gene matches. This CDR3 is CASSLWSRGTGRDNYGYTF. DNA of the CDR3: TGTGCCAGCAGTTTATGGTCGAGGGGGACAGGGAGGGATAACTATGGCTACACCTTC.

J is TRBJ1-5 and V is TRBV28; a possible D gene is TRBD1 (6 bases). The CDR3 length is 14 residues. V lost 4 bases and J 3 bases, leaving 10 bases between the germline ends. Germline V gene data show CDR1 as MDHEN and CDR2 as SYDVKM. CDR3 coding DNA: TGTGCCAGCAGTTCTACAGGGTTCAATCAGCCCCAGCATTTT. Its translation is CASSSTGFNQPQHF.

CDR3 in amino acids: CASSYSPGQGYEQYF. CDR3 bases: TGTGCCAGCAGTTACTCACCGGGACAGGGCTACGAGCAGTACTTC. The V gene is TRBV6-5, the J gene TRBJ2-7; 9 bases map to TRBD1. Trimming cost V 0 bases and J 3 bases; bases outside gene matches: 3. Per the germline V gene, CDR1 is MNHEY and CDR2 is SVGAGI. This CDR3 contains 15 residues.

The chain has TRBV19 and TRBJ2-1; D gene ambiguous. Trimming took off 0 bases at V and 4 bases at J, with 16 bases between the two ends. Germline V CDR1 and CDR2: LNHDA, SQIVND (reference sequence). The CDR3 loop spans 17 amino acids. In nucleotides, the CDR3 is TGTGCCAGTAGTATAGATCTATCAGCATCTAGTTACAATGAGCAGTTCTTC. Its translation is CASSIDLSASSYNEQFF. The full variable domain, rest sourced from reference TRBV19 and TRBJ2-1, is DGGITQSPKYLFRKEGQNVTLSCEQNLNHDAMYWYRQDPGQGLRLIYYSQIVNDFQKGDIAEGYSVSREKKESFPLTVTSAQKNPTAFYLCASSIDLSASSYNEQFFGPGTRLTVL.

The chain joins TRBV6-5 to TRBJ1-1; 8 bases align to TRBD1. Germline V gene lookup returns CDR1 MNHEY and CDR2 SVGAGI. With V trimmed by 2 bases and J by 0 bases, 5 bases remained unmatched. The CDR3 is made up of 16 amino acids. The CDR3 region has the DNA TGTGCCAGCAGTTACGGTTGGACAGGGTTGAACACTGAAGCTTTCTTT. Translated: CASSYGWTGLNTEAFF.

The V gene is TRBV2, the J gene TRBJ2-5; weak D call: TRBD2 (5 bases). Trimming left V 6 bases short and J 3 bases short, with 17 bases between. Per germline, CDR1 SNHLY and CDR2 FYNNEI. The CDR3 runs 15 residues. Written as DNA, the CDR3 is TGTGCCAGCAGCCCGGACCTCGGGAAAGAAGAGACCCAGTACTTC. Translating gives CASSPDLGKEETQYF.

This clone occurred a few times. This chain joins TRBV18 and TRBJ2-1; a weak D match, TRBD1 (6 bases). The V end lost 5 bases, the J end lost 10 bases, and 12 bases lay between the germline ends. CDR1 and CDR2 (germline): KGHSH, LQKENI. The CDR3 has 12 amino acids. The chain's CDR3 is CASSAGVGEQFF. CDR3 nucleotide sequence: TGTGCCAGCTCAGCAGGGGTCGGGGAGCAGTTCTTC.

The V gene is TRBV19, the J gene TRBJ1-5, with a possible D match to TRBD1 (6 bases). V lost 7 bases and J lost 1, with 14 bases in between. This CDR3 comprises 15 residues. Germline values: CDR1 LNHDA, CDR2 SQIVND (reference sequence). In nucleotides, the CDR3 is TGTGCCAGTACCCGATCGGGACAAAGCAATCAGCCCCAGCATTTT. Amino acid sequence: CASTRSGQSNQPQHF.

The V call is TRBV28, the J call TRBJ2-3; D possibly corresponds to TRBD2 (7 bases). Trimming shortened V by 5 bases and J by 0 bases, and 30 bases separated the two germline ends. CDR1 is MDHEN, CDR2 SYDVKM, per germline. The CDR3 sequence is 21 residues long. Written as DNA, the CDR3 is TGTGCCAGCAGTCTTATCCTAGGGGGTCTAGCGGAGCAGTCTAGCACAGATACGCAGTATTTT. It codes for CASSLILGGLAEQSSTDTQYF.

The chain carries TRBV3-1 (or the pseudogene TRBV3-2) and TRBJ1-4, with a weak D call TRBD1 (6 bases). Trimming removed 4 bases from V and 0 bases from J, with 6 bases in between. The germline V gene encodes CDR1 LGHDT and CDR2 YNNKEL (reference sequence). CDR3 length: 14 amino acids. As DNA, the CDR3 is TGTGCCAGCAGCCGACAGGCAACTAATGAAAAACTGTTTTTT. Its translation is CASSRQATNEKLFF.

V is TRBV2 and J is TRBJ2-3, with TRBD2 as a possible D gene (5 bases). Germline CDR1 SNHLY, CDR2 FYNNEI. CDR3 length: 15 amino acids. V dropped 4 bases and J dropped 1 base, with 12 bases sitting between them. CDR3 sequence reads: CASSVYGIGTDTQYF. The CDR3 bases are TGTGCCAGCAGTGTCTACGGGATCGGCACAGATACGCAGTATTTT.

This clone was seen a single time. The V gene is TRBV29-1, the J gene TRBJ1-1, with a tentative D call TRBD1 (5 bases). The CDR3 contains 12 residues. CDR1 is SQVTM and CDR2 is ANQGSEA in the germline V gene. CDR3 region: CSSQGWNTEAFF. For the CDR3, the DNA is TGCAGTAGTCAGGGATGGAACACTGAAGCTTTCTTT.

V gene TRBV6-6 combines with J gene TRBJ1-5; TRBD1 matches 7 bases. The V and J ends lost 5 bases and 1 base, in that order; junction bases with no gene match: 5. CDR3 length: 15 residues. The germline V gene encodes CDR1 MNHNY and CDR2 SVGAGI (reference sequence). The CDR3 nucleotides read TGTGCCAGCAGTATCCAGACAGGGAGCAATCAGCCCCAGCATTTT. Protein: CASSIQTGSNQPQHF.

V and J are TRBV27 and TRBJ1-1; D call uncertain. CDR1 is MNHEY and CDR2 is SMNVEV in the germline V gene (reference sequence). CDR3 length: 13 residues. V lost 3 bases and J lost 5, with 10 bases in between. The CDR3 DNA reads as TGTGCCAGCAGTTTCTCTCGGAGAACTGAAGCTTTCTTT. It encodes CASSFSRRTEAFF.

This chain joins TRBV19 and TRBJ1-2, with unresolved D. The length of the CDR3 is 13 residues. V was trimmed by 4 bases and J by 6 bases, leaving 12 bases between them. Germline values: CDR1 LNHDA, CDR2 SQIVND (reference sequence). The CDR3: CASSTPGMNGYTF. The CDR3 DNA is TGTGCCAGTAGTACCCCCGGTATGAATGGCTACACCTTC.

The chain uses TRBV3-1 (or the pseudogene TRBV3-2) and TRBJ2-5; 9 nucleotides align to TRBD1. Trimming took 6 bases from V and 5 from J; bases not matched to a gene: 7. Germline V gene lookup returns CDR1 LGHDT and CDR2 YNNKEL (reference sequence). CDR3 length: 14 residues. CDR3 DNA: TGTGCCAGCAGTCACAGGGGGCCTTCGGAGACCCAGTACTTC. As protein: CASSHRGPSETQYF.

The rearrangement joins TRBV5-1 to TRBJ1-4; 7 nucleotides match TRBD1. CDR1 is SGHRS and CDR2 is YFSETQ in the germline V gene. V lost 2 bases and J lost 5; bases outside the gene matches: 6. The CDR3 length is 15 residues. In DNA form, the CDR3 reads TGCGCCAGCAGCTTAGGACAGGTTATAAATGAAAAACTGTTTTTT. This encodes CASSLGQVINEKLFF.

V gene TRBV28 combines with J gene TRBJ2-3; the match to TRBD1 covers 8 bases. Looked up from germline, CDR1 is MDHEN and CDR2 is SYDVKM. V shed 5 bases, J shed 7 bases, and the junction held 8 bases outside the gene matches. The CDR3 runs 14 residues. The CDR3 sequence: CASSPRTGIHTQYF. CDR3 nucleotide sequence: TGTGCCAGCAGTCCTCGGACAGGGATCCATACGCAGTATTTT.

The chain is built from TRBV11-2 and TRBJ2-5; D remains ambiguous. From germline, CDR1 is SGHAT and CDR2 FQNNGV. The CDR3 consists of 12 residues. V gave up 0 bases and J gave up 7 bases, with 6 bases separating them. The CDR3 DNA reads as TGTGCCAGCAGCTTAGATAGAACGACCCAGTACTTC. This translates into CASSLDRTTQYF.

The chain recombines TRBV7-2 with TRBJ2-2; a weak D match, TRBD1 (6 bases). CDR1 SGHTA and CDR2 FQGNSA come from the germline V gene. V shed 2 bases and J shed 3 bases, with 10 bases lying between them. The CDR3 has 15 residues. This CDR3 reads CASSLRGTDTGELFF. DNA for the CDR3: TGTGCCAGCAGCTTAAGGGGGACGGACACCGGGGAGCTGTTTTTT.

The chain joins TRBV6-5 to TRBJ2-3; D is unresolved. Trimming removed 7 bases at V and 3 bases at J, with 11 bases between. The CDR3 is 13 amino acids. Germline CDR1 reads MNHEY; CDR2 reads SVGAGI. The CDR3 coding sequence is TGTGCCAGCACCCACCCGGTGACAGATACGCAGTATTTT. This gives the protein CASTHPVTDTQYF.

The rearrangement links TRBV27 to TRBJ2-5, with a tentative D call TRBD2 (5 bases). V gave up 6 bases and J gave up 5 bases, with 16 bases separating them. Germline assignment: CDR1 MNHEY and CDR2 SMNVEV (reference sequence). This CDR3 contains 14 residues. In DNA form, the CDR3 reads TGTGCCAGCAGGCGACCCGGGGATTCCGAGACCCAGTACTTC. This gives the protein CASRRPGDSETQYF.

This clone was seen more than once but under ten times. The V and J genes are TRBV2 and TRBJ1-5; D unclear. Per germline, CDR1 SNHLY and CDR2 FYNNEI. V lost 2 bases and J 1 base, leaving 24 bases between the germline ends. This CDR3 is built from 20 residues. The CDR3 DNA follows: TGTGCCAGCAGTGAACATTCTGGCAGGCTGCCTTTATCGAGCAATCAGCCCCAGCATTTT. It translates to CASSEHSGRLPLSSNQPQHF.

This clone was observed a single time. The chain has TRBV19 and TRBJ2-3, with 12 bases that match TRBD2. The ends lost 3 bases at V and 5 bases at J; junction bases unmatched: 3. CDR3 length equals 15 residues. The germline V gene encodes CDR1 LNHDA and CDR2 SQIVND (reference sequence). The CDR3 loop reads CASSIILAGGDTQYF. The CDR3 region has the DNA TGTGCCAGTAGTATCATACTAGCGGGAGGAGATACGCAGTATTTT.

J is TRBJ1-4 and V is TRBV5-4; TRBD1 matches 7 bases. Germline V gives CDR1 SGHNT, CDR2 YYREEE (reference sequence). With 3 bases clipped from V and 3 bases from J, the junction kept 5 bases outside the gene matches. The CDR3 length is 15 residues. CDR3 sequence reads: CASSSQGQPNEKLFF. The CDR3 DNA sequence: TGTGCCAGCAGCTCCCAGGGACAGCCTAATGAAAAACTGTTTTTT.

The gene calls are TRBV28 and TRBJ1-1, with D possibly TRBD1 on 6 matching bases. Germline values: CDR1 MDHEN, CDR2 SYDVKM. This CDR3 region has 13 residues. Trimming took off 7 bases at V and 1 base at J, with 10 bases between the two ends. For the CDR3, the DNA is TGTGCCAGCATTCTACAGGGGAACACTGAAGCTTTCTTT. It specifies CASILQGNTEAFF. The full variable domain, rest sourced from reference TRBV28 and TRBJ1-1, is DVKVTQSSRYLVKRTGEKVFLECVQDMDHENMFWYRQDPGLGLRLIYFSYDVKMKEKGDIPEGYSVSREKKERFSLILESASTNQTSMYLCASILQGNTEAFFGQGTRLTVV.